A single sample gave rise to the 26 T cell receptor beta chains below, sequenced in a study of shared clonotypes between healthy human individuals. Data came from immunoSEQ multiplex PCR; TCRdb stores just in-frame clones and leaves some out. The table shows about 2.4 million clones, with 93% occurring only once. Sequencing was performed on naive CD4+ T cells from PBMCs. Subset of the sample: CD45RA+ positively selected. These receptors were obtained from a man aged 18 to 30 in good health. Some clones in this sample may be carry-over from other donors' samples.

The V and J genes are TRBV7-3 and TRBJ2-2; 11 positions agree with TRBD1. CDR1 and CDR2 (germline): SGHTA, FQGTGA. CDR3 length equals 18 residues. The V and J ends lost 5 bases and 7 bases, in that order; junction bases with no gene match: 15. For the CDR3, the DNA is TGTGCCAGCAGCCTCTTCTTGGGACAGGGGGAAAGGTTCGGGGAGCTGTTTTTT. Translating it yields CASSLFLGQGERFGELFF.

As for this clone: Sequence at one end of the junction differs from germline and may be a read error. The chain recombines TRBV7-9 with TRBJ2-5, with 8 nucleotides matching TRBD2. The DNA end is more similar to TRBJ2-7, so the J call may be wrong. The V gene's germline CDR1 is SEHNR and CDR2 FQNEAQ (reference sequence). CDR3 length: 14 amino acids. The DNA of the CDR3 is TGTGCCAGCAGTTTAGTAGCGGGAAGCTACGAGCAGTACTTC. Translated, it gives CASSLVAGSYEQYF.

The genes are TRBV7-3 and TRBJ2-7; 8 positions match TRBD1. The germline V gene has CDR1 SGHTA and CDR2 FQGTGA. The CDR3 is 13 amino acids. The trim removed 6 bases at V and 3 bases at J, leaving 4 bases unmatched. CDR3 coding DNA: TGTGCCAGCAGATCAGGACAGGGCTACGAGCAGTACTTC. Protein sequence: CASRSGQGYEQYF. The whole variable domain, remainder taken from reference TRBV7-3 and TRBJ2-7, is GAGVSQTPSNKVTEKGKYVELRCDPISGHTALYWYRQSLGQGPEFLIYFQGTGAADDSGLPNDRFFAVRPEGSVSTLKIQRTERGDSAVYLCASRSGQGYEQYFGPGTRLTVT.

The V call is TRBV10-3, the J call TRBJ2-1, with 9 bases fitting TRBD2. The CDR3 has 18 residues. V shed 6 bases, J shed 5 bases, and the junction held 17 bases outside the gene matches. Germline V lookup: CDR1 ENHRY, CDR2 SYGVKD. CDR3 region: CAISALGSTSGYNNEQFF. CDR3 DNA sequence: TGTGCCATCAGCGCTTTAGGGAGTACTAGCGGGTACAACAATGAGCAGTTCTTC.

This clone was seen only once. The CDR3 DNA is TGTGCCAGCAGTTCCCCGGCTAGTTCGACCAAAAACATTCAGTACTTC. Its translation: CASSSPASSTKNIQYF. The chain employs TRBV2 and TRBJ2-4; no clear D gene. V shed 5 bases and J shed 2 bases, with 16 bases lying between them. CDR1 is SNHLY and CDR2 is FYNNEI in the germline V gene. The CDR3 runs 16 residues.

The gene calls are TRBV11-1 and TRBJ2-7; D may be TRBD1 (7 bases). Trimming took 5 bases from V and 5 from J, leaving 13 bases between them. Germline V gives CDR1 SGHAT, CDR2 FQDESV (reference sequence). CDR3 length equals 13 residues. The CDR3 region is CASSQGGVHEQYF. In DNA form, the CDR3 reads TGTGCCAGCAGCCAGGGGGGCGTCCACGAGCAGTACTTC.

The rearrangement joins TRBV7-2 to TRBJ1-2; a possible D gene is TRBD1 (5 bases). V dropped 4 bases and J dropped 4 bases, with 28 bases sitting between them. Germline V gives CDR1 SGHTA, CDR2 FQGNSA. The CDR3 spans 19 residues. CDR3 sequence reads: CASSSAGTSVKSIGYGYTF. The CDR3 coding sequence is TGTGCCAGCAGCTCTGCAGGGACCTCTGTGAAGTCGATCGGCTATGGCTACACCTTC.

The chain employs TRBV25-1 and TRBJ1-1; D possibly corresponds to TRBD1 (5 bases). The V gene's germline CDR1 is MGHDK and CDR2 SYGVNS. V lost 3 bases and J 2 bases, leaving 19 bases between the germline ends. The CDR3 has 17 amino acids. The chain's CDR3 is CASSDRTWETANTEAFF. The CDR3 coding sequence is TGTGCCAGCAGTGACCGCACCTGGGAGACAGCCAACACTGAAGCTTTCTTT.

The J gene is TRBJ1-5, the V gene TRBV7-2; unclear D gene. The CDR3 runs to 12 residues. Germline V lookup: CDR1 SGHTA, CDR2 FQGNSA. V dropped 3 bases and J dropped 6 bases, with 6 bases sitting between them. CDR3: CASSFDSQPQHF. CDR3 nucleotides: TGTGCCAGCAGCTTCGATAGTCAGCCCCAGCATTTT. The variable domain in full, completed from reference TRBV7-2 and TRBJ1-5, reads GAGVSQSPSNKVTEKGKDVELRCDPISGHTALYWYRQSLGQGLEFLIYFQGNSAPDKSGLPSDRFSAERTGGSVSTLTIQRTQQEDSAVYLCASSFDSQPQHFGDGTRLSIL.

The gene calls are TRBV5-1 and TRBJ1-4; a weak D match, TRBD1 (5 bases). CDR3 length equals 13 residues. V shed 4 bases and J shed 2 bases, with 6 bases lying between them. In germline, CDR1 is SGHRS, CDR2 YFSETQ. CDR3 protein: CASSEGTNEKLFF. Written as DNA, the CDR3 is TGCGCCAGCAGCGAGGGGACTAATGAAAAACTGTTTTTT.

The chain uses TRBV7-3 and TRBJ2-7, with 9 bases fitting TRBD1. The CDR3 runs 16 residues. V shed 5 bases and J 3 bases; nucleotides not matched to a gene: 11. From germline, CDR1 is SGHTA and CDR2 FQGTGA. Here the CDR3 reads CASSALGTGNRYEQYF. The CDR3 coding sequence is TGTGCCAGCAGCGCACTCGGGACAGGGAATCGCTACGAGCAGTACTTC. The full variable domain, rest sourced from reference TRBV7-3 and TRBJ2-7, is GAGVSQTPSNKVTEKGKYVELRCDPISGHTALYWYRQSLGQGPEFLIYFQGTGAADDSGLPNDRFFAVRPEGSVSTLKIQRTERGDSAVYLCASSALGTGNRYEQYFGPGTRLTVT.

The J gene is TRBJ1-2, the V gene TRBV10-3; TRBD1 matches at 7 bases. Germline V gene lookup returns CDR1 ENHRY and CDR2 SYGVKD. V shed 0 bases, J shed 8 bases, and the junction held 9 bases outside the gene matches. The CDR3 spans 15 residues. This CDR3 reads CAISESRGGPAGYTF. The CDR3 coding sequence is TGTGCCATCAGTGAGTCGAGAGGGGGCCCAGCGGGCTACACCTTC.

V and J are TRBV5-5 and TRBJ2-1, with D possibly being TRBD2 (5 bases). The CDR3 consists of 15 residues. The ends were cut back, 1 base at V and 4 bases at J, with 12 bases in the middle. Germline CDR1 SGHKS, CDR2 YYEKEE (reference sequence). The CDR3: CASSLNLLGYNEQFF. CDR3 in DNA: TGTGCCAGCAGCTTGAATCTACTAGGTTACAATGAGCAGTTCTTC.

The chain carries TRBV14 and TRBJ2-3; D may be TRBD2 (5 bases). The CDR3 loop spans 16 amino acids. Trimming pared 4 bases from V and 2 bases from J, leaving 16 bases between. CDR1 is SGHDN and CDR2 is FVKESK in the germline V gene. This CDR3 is CASSRRSNRHTDTQYF. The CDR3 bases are TGTGCCAGCAGCCGGAGGTCTAACAGACACACAGATACGCAGTATTTT.

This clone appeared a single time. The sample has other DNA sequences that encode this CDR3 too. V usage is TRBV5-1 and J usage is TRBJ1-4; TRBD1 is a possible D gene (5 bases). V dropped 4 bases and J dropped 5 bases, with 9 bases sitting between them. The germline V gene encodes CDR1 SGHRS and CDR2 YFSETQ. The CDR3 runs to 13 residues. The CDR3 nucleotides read TGCGCCAGCAGCCGGGACGGAAATGAAAAACTGTTTTTT. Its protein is CASSRDGNEKLFF.

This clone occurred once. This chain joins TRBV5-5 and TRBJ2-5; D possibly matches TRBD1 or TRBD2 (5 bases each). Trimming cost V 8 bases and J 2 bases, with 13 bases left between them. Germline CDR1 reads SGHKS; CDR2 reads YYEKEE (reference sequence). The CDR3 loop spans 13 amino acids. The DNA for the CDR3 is TGTGCCAGTACGGGGCAGCTACAAGAGACCCAGTACTTC. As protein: CASTGQLQETQYF. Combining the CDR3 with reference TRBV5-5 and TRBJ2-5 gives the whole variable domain DAGVTQSPTHLIKTRGQQVTLRCSPISGHKSVSWYQQVLGQGPQFIFQYYEKEERGRGNFPDRFSARQFPNYSSELNVNALLLGDSALYLCASTGQLQETQYFGPGTRLLVL.

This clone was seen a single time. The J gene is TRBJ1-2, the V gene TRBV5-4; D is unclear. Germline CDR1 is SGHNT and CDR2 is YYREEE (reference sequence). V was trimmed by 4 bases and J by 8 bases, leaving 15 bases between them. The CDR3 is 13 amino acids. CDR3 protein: CASSPGGPLGYTF. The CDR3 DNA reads TGTGCCAGCAGCCCTGGTGGGCCCTTAGGCTACACCTTC.

Here the CDR3 DNA reads TGCAGTGTTCCGAGGTCTGGCGAGCAGTACTTC. Its protein product is CSVPRSGEQYF. The genes are TRBV20-1 and TRBJ2-5; D call uncertain. Gene TRBJ2-7 matches the end of the DNA better, so the J call may be wrong. CDR3 length: 11 residues. CDR1 and CDR2 from the germline V gene are DFQATT and SNEGSKA (reference sequence).

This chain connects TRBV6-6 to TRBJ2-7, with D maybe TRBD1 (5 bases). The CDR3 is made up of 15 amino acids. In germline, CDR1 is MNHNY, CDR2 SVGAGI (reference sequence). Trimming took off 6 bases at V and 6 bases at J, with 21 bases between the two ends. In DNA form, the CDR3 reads TGTGCCAGCAGCCCTTATGGGGCCTCCCTAGTCGAGCAGTACTTC. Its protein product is CASSPYGASLVEQYF.

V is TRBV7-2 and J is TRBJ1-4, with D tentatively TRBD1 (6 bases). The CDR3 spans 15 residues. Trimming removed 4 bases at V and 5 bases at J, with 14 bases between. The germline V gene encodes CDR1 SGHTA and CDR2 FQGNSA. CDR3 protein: CASSSPRGGNEKLFF. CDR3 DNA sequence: TGTGCCAGCAGCTCCCCGCGAGGGGGGAATGAAAAACTGTTTTTT.

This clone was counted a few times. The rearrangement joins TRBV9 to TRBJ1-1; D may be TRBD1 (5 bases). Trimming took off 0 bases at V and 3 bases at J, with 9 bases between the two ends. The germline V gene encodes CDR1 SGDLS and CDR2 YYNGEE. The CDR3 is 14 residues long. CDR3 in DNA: TGTGCCAGCAGCGTAGGGGACGTCGACACTGAAGCTTTCTTT. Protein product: CASSVGDVDTEAFF.

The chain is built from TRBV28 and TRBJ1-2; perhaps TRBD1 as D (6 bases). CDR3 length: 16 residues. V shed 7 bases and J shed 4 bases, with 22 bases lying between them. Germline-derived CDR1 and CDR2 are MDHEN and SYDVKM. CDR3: CASNPHRGGGTYGYTF. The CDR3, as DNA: TGTGCCAGCAATCCCCACCGAGGAGGGGGGACCTATGGCTACACCTTC.

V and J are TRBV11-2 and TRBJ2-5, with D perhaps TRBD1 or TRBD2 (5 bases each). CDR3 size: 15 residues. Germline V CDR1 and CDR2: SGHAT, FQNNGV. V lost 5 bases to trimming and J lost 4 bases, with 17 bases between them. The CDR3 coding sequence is TGTGCCAGCAGCCCGCAGAGGGGAAATGGAGAGACCCAGTACTTC. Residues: CASSPQRGNGETQYF.

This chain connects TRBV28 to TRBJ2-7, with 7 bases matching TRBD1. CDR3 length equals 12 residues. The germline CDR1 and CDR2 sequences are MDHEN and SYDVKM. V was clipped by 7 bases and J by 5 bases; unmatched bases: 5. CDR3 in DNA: TGTGCCAGCACTACAGGGGTGAACGAGCAGTACTTC. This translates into CASTTGVNEQYF.

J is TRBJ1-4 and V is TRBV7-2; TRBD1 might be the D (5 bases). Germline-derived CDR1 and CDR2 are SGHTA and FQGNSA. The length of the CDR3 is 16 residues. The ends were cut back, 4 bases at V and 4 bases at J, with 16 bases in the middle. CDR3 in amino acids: CASSSTTWGYNEKLFF. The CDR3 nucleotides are TGTGCCAGCAGCTCAACAACTTGGGGGTATAATGAAAAACTGTTTTTT.

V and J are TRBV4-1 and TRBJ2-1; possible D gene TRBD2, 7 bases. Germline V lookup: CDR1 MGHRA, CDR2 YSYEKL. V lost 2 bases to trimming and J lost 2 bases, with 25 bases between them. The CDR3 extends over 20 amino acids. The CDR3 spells CASSQSGWRGGGSPYNEQFF. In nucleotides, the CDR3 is TGCGCCAGCAGCCAAAGTGGTTGGAGGGGGGGCGGGAGTCCCTACAATGAGCAGTTCTTC.